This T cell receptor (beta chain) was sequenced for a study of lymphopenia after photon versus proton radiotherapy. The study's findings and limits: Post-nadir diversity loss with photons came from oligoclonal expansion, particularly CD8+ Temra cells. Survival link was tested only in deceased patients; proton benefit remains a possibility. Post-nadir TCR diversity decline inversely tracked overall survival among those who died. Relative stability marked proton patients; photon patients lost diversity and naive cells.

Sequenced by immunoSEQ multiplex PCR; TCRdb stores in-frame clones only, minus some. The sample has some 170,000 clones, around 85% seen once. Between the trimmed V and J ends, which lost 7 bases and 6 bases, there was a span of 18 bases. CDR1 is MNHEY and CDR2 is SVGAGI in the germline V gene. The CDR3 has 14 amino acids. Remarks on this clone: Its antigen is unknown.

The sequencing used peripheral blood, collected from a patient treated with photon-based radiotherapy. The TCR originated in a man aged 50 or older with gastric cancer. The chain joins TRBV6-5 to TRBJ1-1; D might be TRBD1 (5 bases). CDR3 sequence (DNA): TGTGCCAGCATCCCGGGAGCCGGGGGGGCTGAAGCTTTCTTT. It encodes CASIPGAGGAEAFF.